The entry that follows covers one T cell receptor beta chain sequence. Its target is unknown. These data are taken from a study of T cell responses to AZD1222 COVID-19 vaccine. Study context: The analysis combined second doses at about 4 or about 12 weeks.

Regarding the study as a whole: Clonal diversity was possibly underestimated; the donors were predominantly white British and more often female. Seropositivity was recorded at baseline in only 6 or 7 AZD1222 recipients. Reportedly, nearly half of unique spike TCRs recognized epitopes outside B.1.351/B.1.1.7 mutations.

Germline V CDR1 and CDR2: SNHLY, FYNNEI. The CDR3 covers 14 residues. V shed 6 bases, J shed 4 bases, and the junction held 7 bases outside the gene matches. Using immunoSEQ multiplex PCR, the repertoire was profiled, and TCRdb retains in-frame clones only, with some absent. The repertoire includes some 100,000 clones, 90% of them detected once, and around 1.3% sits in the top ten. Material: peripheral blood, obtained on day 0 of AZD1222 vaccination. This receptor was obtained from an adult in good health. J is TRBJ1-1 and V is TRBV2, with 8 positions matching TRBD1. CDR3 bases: TGTGCCAGCAGCCCGGACAGGGATGGCACTGAAGCTTTCTTT. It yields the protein CASSPDRDGTEAFF. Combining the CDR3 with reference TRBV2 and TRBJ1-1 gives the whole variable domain EPEVTQTPSHQVTQMGQEVILRCVPISNHLYFYWYRQILGQKVEFLVSFYNNEISEKSEIFDDQFSVERPDGSNFTLKIRSTKLEDSAMYFCASSPDRDGTEAFFGQGTRLTVV.